This T cell receptor beta chain was recovered during a study of quantifying T cell responses using KT2 cells. Looking at the study overall: RNA was reverse transcribed with TCR alpha and beta constant-region primers. The T4 ligation step was estimated to exceed 8% efficiency under optimum conditions. The second PCR ran as a qPCR until a predetermined fluorescence threshold was reached.

Unfractionated PBMC were spiked with known numbers of KT2 clone cells. Fixed numbers of PBMC received varying amounts of KT2 cells. An oligo carrying a UMI was ligated to the cDNA 3' end. The first PCR ran around 4 cycles with an equimolar RC1.1 and RC1.2 beta primer mix. A single record per CDR3 protein comes from TCRdb applying MiXCR to the UMI-ligation and nested PCR reads. The sample has just under 50,000 distinct CDR3 sequences, around 10% seen once. CDR3 size: 15 residues. Trimming left V 4 bases short and J 0 bases short, with 9 bases between. Germline loops: CDR1 MGHRA, CDR2 YSYEKL. This TCR was recovered from a human donor. Sequencing was performed on PBMCs spiked with cells of the T cell clone KT2. V and J are TRBV4-1 and TRBJ1-4; unclear D gene. The CDR3 DNA is TGCGCCAGCAGCCTTATACAGCCAACTAATGAAAAACTGTTTTTT. Protein: CASSLIQPTNEKLFF.